Listed here are 27 T cell receptor beta chains from one sample, sequenced in a study of CD8+ T cells in alopecia areata. Treatment of the sample: oral pan-JAK inhibitor, 5-10 mg twice daily. The authors extracted RNA and reverse transcribed it into cDNA as the sequencing template. The table came from immunoSEQ multiplex PCR; TCRdb's copy has only in-frame clones and leaves some out. The table records over 85,000 clones, under 70% of them present only once. The sequencing here drew on CD8+ T cells sorted from blood, taken at week 4, from a patient treated with tofacitinib. The receptors were gathered from a human donor with alopecia areata.

V usage is TRBV27 and J usage is TRBJ2-1; weak D call: TRBD1 (5 bases). The germline V and J ends were trimmed by 3 bases and 8 bases, with 20 bases remaining between them. The CDR3 spans 16 residues. Germline V gene lookup returns CDR1 MNHEY and CDR2 SMNVEV (reference sequence). CDR3 sequence: CASSFLDAFGADEQFF. For the CDR3, the DNA is TGTGCCAGCAGTTTTTTGGACGCCTTTGGGGCCGATGAGCAGTTCTTC.

V and J are TRBV5-1 and TRBJ2-1, with 9 positions matching TRBD1. CDR1 is SGHRS, CDR2 YFSETQ, per germline. CDR3 length: 16 amino acids. With 0 bases clipped from V and 1 base from J, the junction kept 2 bases outside the gene matches. CDR3 nucleotides: TGCGCCAGCAGCTTGGGACAGGGGGAATCCTACAATGAGCAGTTCTTC. Translating it yields CASSLGQGESYNEQFF.

The rearrangement uses TRBV10-3 and TRBJ2-1; D is uncertain. This CDR3 comprises 13 residues. Germline CDR1 is ENHRY and CDR2 is SYGVKD. V was pared by 2 bases and J by 6 bases, with 8 bases between. CDR3 nucleotide sequence: TGTGCCATCAGTGAGCGACCGCGCAATGAGCAGTTCTTC. Translated: CAISERPRNEQFF.

V usage is TRBV5-4 and J usage is TRBJ2-1; D is perhaps TRBD1 or TRBD2 (5 bases each). V was shortened by 3 bases and J by 5 bases, with 6 bases between the two germline ends. CDR1 and CDR2 from the germline V gene are SGHNT and YYREEE (reference sequence). This CDR3 is 12 amino acids long. CDR3 DNA: TGTGCCAGCAGCTGGGGGAACAATGAGCAGTTCTTC. Its protein is CASSWGNNEQFF.

This clone was seen more than once but under ten times. J is TRBJ2-7 and V is TRBV7-6; TRBD1 matches 7 bases. Germline CDR1 and CDR2: SGHVS and FNYEAQ. The ends lost 5 bases at V and 0 bases at J; junction bases unmatched: 4. The CDR3 extends over 14 amino acids. The DNA for the CDR3 is TGTGCCAGCAGCCTAGGGGACAGCTCCTACGAGCAGTACTTC. It encodes CASSLGDSSYEQYF.

V and J are TRBV29-1 and TRBJ2-3, with 8 bases lining up with TRBD2. The V and J ends lost 3 bases and 2 bases, in that order; junction bases with no gene match: 10. Germline loops: CDR1 SQVTM, CDR2 ANQGSEA. The CDR3 loop spans 16 amino acids. The CDR3 bases are TGCAGCGTTGACGGGCTAGCGGGCATCCACACAGATACGCAGTATTTT. Translation: CSVDGLAGIHTDTQYF.

This sequence joins TRBV6-4 and TRBJ2-3, with 10 bases matching TRBD2. The V gene's germline CDR1 is MRHNA and CDR2 SNTAGT. The CDR3 contains 16 residues. V shed 5 bases and J 3 bases; nucleotides not matched to a gene: 8. The CDR3 bases are TGTGCCAGCAGTCTTTTAGCGGGAGGAGGGACAGATACGCAGTATTTT. Its protein is CASSLLAGGGTDTQYF.

This chain joins TRBV18 and TRBJ2-5; 8 positions match TRBD2. CDR1 and CDR2 (germline): KGHSH, LQKENI. With 3 bases clipped from V and 2 bases from J, the junction kept 14 bases outside the gene matches. This CDR3 has 18 residues. In DNA, the CDR3 is TGTGCCAGCTCACCCGACGGGGGGGCGCTCGTGTGGCAAGAGACCCAGTACTTC. It translates to CASSPDGGALVWQETQYF.

The chain joins TRBV7-9 to TRBJ1-4; D is perhaps TRBD1 (5 bases). Trimming stripped 1 base from V and 7 bases from J, with 7 bases between. The V gene's germline CDR1 is SEHNR and CDR2 FQNEAQ (reference sequence). The CDR3 covers 13 residues. The CDR3 DNA reads TGTGCCAGCAGCTTAGGGGGCCCTGAAAAACTGTTTTTT. Translation: CASSLGGPEKLFF.

This clone was recorded many times. This chain links TRBV12-5 with TRBJ2-1; D remains ambiguous. The CDR3 has 13 residues. The germline V and J ends were trimmed by 1 base and 5 bases, with 6 bases remaining between them. Germline assignment: CDR1 LGHNT and CDR2 FRNRAP. This CDR3 is CASGLDSNNEQFF. CDR3 DNA sequence: TGTGCTAGTGGTTTGGACAGCAACAATGAGCAGTTCTTC.

The chain has TRBV30 and TRBJ1-1, with TRBD1 identical over 7 bases. Trimming took 2 bases from V and 4 from J; bases not matched to a gene: 7. The CDR3 loop spans 14 amino acids. Germline CDR1 and CDR2: GTSNPN and SVGIG (reference sequence). In DNA form, the CDR3 reads TGTGCCTGGAGTCTGATAACAGGGGCCACTGAAGCTTTCTTT. Translated, it gives CAWSLITGATEAFF.

The chain is built from TRBV30 and TRBJ2-1, with TRBD2 matching 7 bases. The V and J ends lost 4 bases and 1 base, in that order; junction bases with no gene match: 19. The CDR3 runs to 19 residues. CDR1 and CDR2 from the germline V gene are GTSNPN and SVGIG (reference sequence). The CDR3 loop is CAWMGLAVSLSRSYNEQFF. As DNA, the CDR3 is TGTGCCTGGATGGGGCTAGCGGTCTCACTCTCCAGGTCCTACAATGAGCAGTTCTTC. Variable domain in full (rest from reference TRBV30 and TRBJ2-1): SQTIHQWPATLVQPVGSPLSLECTVEGTSNPNLYWYRQAAGRGLQLLFYSVGIGQISSEVPQNLSASRPQDRQFILSSKKLLLSDSGFYLCAWMGLAVSLSRSYNEQFFGPGTRLTVL.

There are a few counts of this clone. At one end, the junction sequence differs from germline, possibly due to a read error. The rearrangement uses TRBV30 and TRBJ2-7, with TRBD2 identical over 12 bases. The CDR3 length is 13 residues. Germline loops: CDR1 GTSNPN, CDR2 SVGIG (reference sequence). CDR3 DNA sequence: TGTGCTTGGACTAGCGGGGCCTCCTACGAGCAGTACTTC. Its protein is CAWTSGASYEQYF.

The chain employs TRBV7-9 and TRBJ1-2; the D gene is possibly TRBD1 (6 bases). This CDR3 is 13 amino acids long. V lost 5 bases and J lost 8, with 15 bases in between. Germline-derived CDR1 and CDR2 are SEHNR and FQNEAQ (reference sequence). The CDR3 coding sequence is TGTGCCAGCAGCCCCCCGGGGGCGCAGGGCTACACCTTC. Its translation: CASSPPGAQGYTF.

The rearrangement joins TRBV4-1 to TRBJ2-3; perhaps TRBD1 as D (6 bases). This CDR3 has 16 amino acids. Germline V gene data show CDR1 as MGHRA and CDR2 as YSYEKL. The V gene lost 3 bases and the J gene lost 2 bases, with 15 bases spanning the gap. In DNA, the CDR3 is TGCGCCAGCAGCCAGTTACAGGGCTCCCTCACAGATACGCAGTATTTT. This gives the protein CASSQLQGSLTDTQYF.

This clone was picked up a small number of times. The V gene is TRBV20-1, the J gene TRBJ2-7; D is uncertain. This CDR3 is built from 10 residues. The germline gives CDR1 DFQATT, CDR2 SNEGSKA (reference sequence). V shed 3 bases and J shed 6 bases, with 6 bases lying between them. The CDR3 nucleotides are TGCAGTGCTAGTGACGCCGAGCAGTACTTC. Translation gives CSASDAEQYF.

The chain joins TRBV7-2 to TRBJ2-7; TRBD2 matches 13 bases. V lost 0 bases to trimming and J lost 6 bases; unmatched junction nucleotides: 5. This CDR3 spans 16 amino acids. Germline-derived CDR1 and CDR2 are SGHTA and FQGNSA. The CDR3 loop reads CASSLARLAGGSEQYF. The CDR3 region has the DNA TGTGCCAGCAGCTTAGCTCGACTAGCGGGAGGATCCGAGCAGTACTTC.

This clone has just a few counts. J is TRBJ1-6 and V is TRBV9, with D hard to call. This CDR3 spans 13 amino acids. Per the germline V gene, CDR1 is SGDLS and CDR2 is YYNGEE. The V and J ends lost 3 bases and 4 bases respectively, with 5 bases between them. The CDR3 here is CASSASYNSPLHF. In DNA form, the CDR3 reads TGTGCCAGCAGCGCCAGTTATAATTCACCCCTCCACTTT.

The CDR3 here is CASSQEGSGTNQPQHF. The CDR3 DNA sequence: TGCGCCAGCAGCCAAGAAGGGTCGGGGACCAATCAGCCCCAGCATTTT. The chain couples TRBV4-1 to TRBJ1-5; possibly TRBD1 for D (5 bases). This CDR3 is built from 16 residues. Germline CDR1 MGHRA, CDR2 YSYEKL. Trimming took 0 bases from V and 3 from J, leaving 12 bases between them.

The rearrangement uses TRBV30 and TRBJ2-1; no clear D gene. Germline CDR1 and CDR2: GTSNPN and SVGIG (reference sequence). This CDR3 contains 13 residues. V gave up 4 bases and J gave up 5 bases, with 12 bases separating them. The CDR3 DNA reads as TGTGCCTGGATAGGTAGCACCCACAATGAGCAGTTCTTC. It encodes CAWIGSTHNEQFF.

This clone was observed once. The chain couples TRBV2 to TRBJ2-7; 7 nucleotides line up with TRBD1. The length of the CDR3 is 14 residues. V was clipped by 2 bases and J by 4 bases; unmatched bases: 5. Germline CDR1 SNHLY, CDR2 FYNNEI. DNA of the CDR3: TGTGCCAGCAGTGAACCGGGACAGTATTACGAGCAGTACTTC. Translating gives CASSEPGQYYEQYF.

This clone was detected only a few times. The J gene is TRBJ2-7, the V gene TRBV11-2; perhaps TRBD1 as D (6 bases). This CDR3 has 16 residues. V lost 3 bases and J lost 0, with 15 bases in between. CDR1 and CDR2 (germline): SGHAT, FQNNGV. The CDR3 DNA is TGTGCCAGCAGCTTGCCGGACAGTCCCCGCTCCTACGAGCAGTACTTC. This translates into CASSLPDSPRSYEQYF. Together with reference TRBV11-2 and TRBJ2-7, the CDR3 gives the full variable domain: EAGVAQSPRYKIIEKRQSVAFWCNPISGHATLYWYQQILGQGPKLLIQFQNNGVVDDSQLPKDRFSAERLKGVDSTLKIQPAKLEDSAVYLCASSLPDSPRSYEQYFGPGTRLTVT.

The chain is built from TRBV30 and TRBJ2-1; D remains unclear. The CDR3 loop spans 13 amino acids. Germline V gene data show CDR1 as GTSNPN and CDR2 as SVGIG (reference sequence). V lost 5 bases and J 4 bases, leaving 12 bases between the germline ends. CDR3 in DNA: TGTGCCTGGTCCGGGCAGCCGTACAATGAGCAGTTCTTC. The encoded protein is CAWSGQPYNEQFF.

This clone was observed a handful of times. The chain is built from TRBV12-5 and TRBJ2-7; 9 bases agree with TRBD2. The junction had 5 bases not matched to a gene; V was cut back by 6 bases and J by 2 bases. This CDR3 is 14 amino acids long. From germline, CDR1 is LGHNT and CDR2 FRNRAP. CDR3 amino acids: CASGRLAVTYEQYF. CDR3 DNA sequence: TGTGCTAGTGGCCGACTAGCGGTGACCTACGAGCAGTACTTC.

The chain employs TRBV7-9 and TRBJ1-2, with a tentative D call TRBD1 (5 bases). CDR1 SEHNR and CDR2 FQNEAQ come from the germline V gene (reference sequence). This CDR3 has 14 residues. V gave up 6 bases and J gave up 4 bases, with 15 bases separating them. DNA for the CDR3: TGTGCCAGCAGTCCAGCCGCAGGGATCTATGGCTACACCTTC. This sequence encodes CASSPAAGIYGYTF.

The sample holds a few counts of this clone. Other nucleotide sequences from this sample produce the same CDR3. The chain carries TRBV29-1 and TRBJ1-1; D is undetermined. This CDR3 contains 10 residues. The germline V and J ends were trimmed by 7 bases and 2 bases, with 5 bases remaining between them. CDR1 is SQVTM and CDR2 is ANQGSEA in the germline V gene. CDR3 bases: TGCAGCGGCGAAAACACTGAAGCTTTCTTT. This codes for CSGENTEAFF.

V gene TRBV29-1 combines with J gene TRBJ1-4; weak D call: TRBD1 (5 bases). This CDR3 spans 12 amino acids. Germline V gene lookup returns CDR1 SQVTM and CDR2 ANQGSEA. Between the trimmed V and J ends, which lost 4 bases and 6 bases, there was a span of 9 bases. CDR3 region: CSVVLGDEKLFF. The CDR3 DNA follows: TGCAGCGTTGTATTAGGGGATGAAAAACTGTTTTTT. Using reference TRBV29-1 and TRBJ1-4 for the parts outside the CDR3, the full variable domain is SAVISQKPSRDICQRGTSLTIQCQVDSQVTMMFWYRQQPGQSLTLIATANQGSEATYESGFVIDKFPISRPNLTFSTLTVSNMSPEDSSIYLCSVVLGDEKLFFGSGTQLSVL.